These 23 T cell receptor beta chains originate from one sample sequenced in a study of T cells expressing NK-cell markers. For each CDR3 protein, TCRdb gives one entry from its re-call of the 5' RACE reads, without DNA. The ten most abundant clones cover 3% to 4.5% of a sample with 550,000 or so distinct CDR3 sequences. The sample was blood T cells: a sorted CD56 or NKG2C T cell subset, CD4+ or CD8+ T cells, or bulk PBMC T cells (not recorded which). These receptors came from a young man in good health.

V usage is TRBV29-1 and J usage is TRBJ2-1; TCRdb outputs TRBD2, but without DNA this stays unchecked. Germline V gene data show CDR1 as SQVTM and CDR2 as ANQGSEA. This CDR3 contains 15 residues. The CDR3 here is CSAPLSGSGRHEQFF.

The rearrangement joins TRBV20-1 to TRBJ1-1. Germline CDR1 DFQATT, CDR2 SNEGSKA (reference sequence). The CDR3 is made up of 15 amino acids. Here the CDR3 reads CSARQVLTLHTEAFF.

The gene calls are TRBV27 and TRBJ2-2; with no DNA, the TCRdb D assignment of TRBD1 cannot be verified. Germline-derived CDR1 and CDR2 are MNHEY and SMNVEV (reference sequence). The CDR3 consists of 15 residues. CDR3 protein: CASMGFGQPTGELFF.

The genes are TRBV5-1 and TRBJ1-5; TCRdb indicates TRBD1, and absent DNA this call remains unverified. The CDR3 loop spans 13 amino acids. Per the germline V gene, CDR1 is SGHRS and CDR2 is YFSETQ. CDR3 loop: CASSLGYPEPQHF.

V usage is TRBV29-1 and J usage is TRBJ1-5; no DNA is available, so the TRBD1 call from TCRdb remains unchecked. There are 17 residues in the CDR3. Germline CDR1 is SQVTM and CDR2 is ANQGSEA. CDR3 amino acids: CSVAAGQGLPGNQPQHF.

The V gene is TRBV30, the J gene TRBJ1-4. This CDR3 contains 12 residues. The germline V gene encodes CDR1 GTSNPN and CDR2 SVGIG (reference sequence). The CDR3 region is CAFTTTNEKLFF.

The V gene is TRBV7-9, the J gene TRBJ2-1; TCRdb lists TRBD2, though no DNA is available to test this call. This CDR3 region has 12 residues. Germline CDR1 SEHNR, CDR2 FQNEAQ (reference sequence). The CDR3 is CASSWTGYEQFF.

CDR3 loop: CASSLERGRGELFF. The chain has TRBV11-2 and TRBJ2-2; without DNA, the TCRdb call of TRBD1 cannot be checked. The CDR3 has 14 amino acids. The germline V gene encodes CDR1 SGHAT and CDR2 FQNNGV.

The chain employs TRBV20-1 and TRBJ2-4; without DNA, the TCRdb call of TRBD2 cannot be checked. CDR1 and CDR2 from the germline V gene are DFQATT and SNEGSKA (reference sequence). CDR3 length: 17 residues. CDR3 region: CSARDLREALQGDIQYF.

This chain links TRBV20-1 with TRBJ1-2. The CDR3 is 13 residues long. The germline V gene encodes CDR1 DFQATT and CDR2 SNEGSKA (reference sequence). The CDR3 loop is CSPPKIANYGYTF.

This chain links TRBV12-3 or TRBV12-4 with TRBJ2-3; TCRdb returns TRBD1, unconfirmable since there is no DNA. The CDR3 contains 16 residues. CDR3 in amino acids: CASNPAGGGGTDTQYF.

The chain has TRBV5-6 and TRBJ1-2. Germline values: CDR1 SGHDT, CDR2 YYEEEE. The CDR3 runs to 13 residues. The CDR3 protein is CASSLSRHYGYTF.

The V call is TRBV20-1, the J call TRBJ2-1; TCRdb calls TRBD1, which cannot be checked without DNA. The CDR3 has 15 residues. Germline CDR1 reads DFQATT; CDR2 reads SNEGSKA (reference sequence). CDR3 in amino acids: CSAETRAQTYNEQFF.

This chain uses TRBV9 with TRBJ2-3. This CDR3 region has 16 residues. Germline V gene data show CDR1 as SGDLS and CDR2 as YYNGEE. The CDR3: CASSVGGSYSTDTQYF.

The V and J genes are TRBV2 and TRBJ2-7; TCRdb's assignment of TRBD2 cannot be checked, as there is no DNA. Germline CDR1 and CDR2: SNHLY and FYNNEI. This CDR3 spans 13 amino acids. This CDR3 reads CASSETSGNEQYF.

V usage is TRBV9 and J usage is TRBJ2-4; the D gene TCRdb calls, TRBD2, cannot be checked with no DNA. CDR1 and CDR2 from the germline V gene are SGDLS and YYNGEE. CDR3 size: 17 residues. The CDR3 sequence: CASSVGLAGAAKNIQYF.

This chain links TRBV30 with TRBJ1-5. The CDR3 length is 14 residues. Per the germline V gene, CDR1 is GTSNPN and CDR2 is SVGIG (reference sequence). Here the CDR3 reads CAWSVSVRNQPQHF.

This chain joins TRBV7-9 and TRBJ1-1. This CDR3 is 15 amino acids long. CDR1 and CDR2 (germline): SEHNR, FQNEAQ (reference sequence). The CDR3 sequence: CASSLAWETGAEAFF.

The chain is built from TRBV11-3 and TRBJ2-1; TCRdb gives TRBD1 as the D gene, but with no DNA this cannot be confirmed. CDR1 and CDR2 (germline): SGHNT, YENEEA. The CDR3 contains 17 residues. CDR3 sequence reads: CASSLEDRGSWREEEFF.

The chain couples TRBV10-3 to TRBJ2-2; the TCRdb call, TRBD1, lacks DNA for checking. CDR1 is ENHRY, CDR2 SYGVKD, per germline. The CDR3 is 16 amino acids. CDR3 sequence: CAISESSTGNTGELFF.

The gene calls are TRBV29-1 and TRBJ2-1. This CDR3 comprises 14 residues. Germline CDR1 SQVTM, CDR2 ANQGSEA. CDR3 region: CSVEGGMNNNEQFF.

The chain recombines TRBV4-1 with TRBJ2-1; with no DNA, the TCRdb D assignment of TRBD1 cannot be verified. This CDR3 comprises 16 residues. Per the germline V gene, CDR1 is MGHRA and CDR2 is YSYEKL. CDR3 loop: CASSLTGTGGGYEQFF.

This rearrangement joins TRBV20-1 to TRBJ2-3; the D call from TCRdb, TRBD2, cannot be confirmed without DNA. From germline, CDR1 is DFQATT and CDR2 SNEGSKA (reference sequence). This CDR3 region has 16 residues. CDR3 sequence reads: CSASPGLAGNSDTQYF.